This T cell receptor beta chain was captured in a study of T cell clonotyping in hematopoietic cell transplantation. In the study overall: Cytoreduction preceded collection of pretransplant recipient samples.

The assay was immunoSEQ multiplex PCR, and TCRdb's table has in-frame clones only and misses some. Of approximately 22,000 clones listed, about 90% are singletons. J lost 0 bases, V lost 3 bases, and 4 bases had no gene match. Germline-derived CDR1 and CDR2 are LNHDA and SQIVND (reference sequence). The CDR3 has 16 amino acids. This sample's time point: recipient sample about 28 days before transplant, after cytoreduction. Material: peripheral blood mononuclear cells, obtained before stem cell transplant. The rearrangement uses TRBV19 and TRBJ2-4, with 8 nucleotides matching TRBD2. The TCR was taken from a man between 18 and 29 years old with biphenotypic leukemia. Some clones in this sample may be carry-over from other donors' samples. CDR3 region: CASSIPLAGAKNIQYF. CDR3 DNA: TGTGCCAGTAGTATCCCTCTAGCGGGAGCCAAAAACATTCAGTACTTC.